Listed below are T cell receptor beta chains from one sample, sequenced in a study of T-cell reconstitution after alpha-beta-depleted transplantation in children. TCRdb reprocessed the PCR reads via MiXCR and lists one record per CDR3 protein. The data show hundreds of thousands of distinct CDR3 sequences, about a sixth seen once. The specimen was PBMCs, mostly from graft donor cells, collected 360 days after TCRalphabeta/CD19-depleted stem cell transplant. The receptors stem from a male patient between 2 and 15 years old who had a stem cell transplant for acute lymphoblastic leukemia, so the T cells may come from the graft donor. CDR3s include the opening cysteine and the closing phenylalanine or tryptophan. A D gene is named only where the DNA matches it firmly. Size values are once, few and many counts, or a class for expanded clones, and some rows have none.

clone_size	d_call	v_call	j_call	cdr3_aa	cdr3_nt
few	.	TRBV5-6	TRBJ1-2	CASSLGRQGTYGYTF	TGTGCCAGCAGCTTGGGCCGGCAGGGGACCTATGGCTACACCTTC
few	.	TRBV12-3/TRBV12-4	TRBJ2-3	CASSLKGPDTQYF	TGTGCCAGCAGTTTAAAGGGCCCGGATACGCAGTATTTT
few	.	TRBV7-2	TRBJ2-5	CASSLAPGNQETQYF	TGTGCCAGCAGCTTAGCCCCTGGGAACCAAGAGACCCAGTACTTC
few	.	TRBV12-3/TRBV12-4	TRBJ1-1	CASREGRLVSMNTEAFF	TGTGCCAGCAGAGAAGGCAGGTTGGTTTCTATGAACACTGAAGCTTTCTTT
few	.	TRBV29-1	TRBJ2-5	CSVARGAGETQYF	TGCAGCGTTGCGAGGGGGGCCGGAGAGACCCAGTACTTC
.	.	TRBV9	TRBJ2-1	CASNPGRLYNEQFF	TGTGCCAGTAATCCGGGACGGCTCTACAATGAGCAGTTCTTC
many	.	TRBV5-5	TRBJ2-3	CASSLAAGWDTQYF	TGTGCCAGCAGCTTGGCGGCAGGATGGGATACGCAGTATTTT
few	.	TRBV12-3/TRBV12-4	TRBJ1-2	CASSLLGELYGYTF	TGTGCCAGCAGTTTGTTAGGGGAACTCTATGGCTACACCTTC
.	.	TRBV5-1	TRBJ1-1	CASSLDPGSSTEAFF	TGCGCCAGCAGCTTGGACCCGGGGTCGTCCACTGAAGCTTTCTTT
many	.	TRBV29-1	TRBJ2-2	CSVGWDPGELFF	TGCAGCGTTGGTTGGGATCCCGGGGAGCTGTTTTTT
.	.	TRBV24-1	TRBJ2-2	CATSDLNRDTGELFF	TGTGCCACCAGTGATTTGAACAGGGACACCGGGGAGCTGTTTTTT
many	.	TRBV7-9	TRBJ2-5	CASSSRQETQYF	TGTGCCAGCAGTTCAAGACAAGAGACCCAGTACTTC
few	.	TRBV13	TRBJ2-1	CASSLDGQGIHLYNEQFF	TGTGCCAGCAGCTTAGATGGGCAGGGGATTCACCTTTACAATGAGCAGTTCTTC
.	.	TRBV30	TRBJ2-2	CAWTYSGELFF	TGTGCCTGGACTTATTCCGGGGAGCTGTTTTTT
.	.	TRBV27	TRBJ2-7	CASSLSPRWEQYF	TGTGCCAGCAGTTTATCCCCCCGTTGGGAGCAGTACTTC
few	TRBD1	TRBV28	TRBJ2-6	CASSPGQGIPSFSGANVLTF	TGTGCCAGCAGTCCGGGACAGGGTATCCCCTCCTTCTCTGGGGCCAACGTCCTGACTTTC
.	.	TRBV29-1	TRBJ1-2	CSVPGFYGYTF	TGCAGCGTTCCAGGGTTTTATGGCTACACCTTC
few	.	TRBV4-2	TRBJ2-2	CASGLSYKNTGELFF	TGTGCCAGCGGCCTATCCTACAAGAACACCGGGGAGCTGTTTTTT
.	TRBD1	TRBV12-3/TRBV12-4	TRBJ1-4	CASSPTGETNEKLFF	TGTGCCAGCAGTCCTACAGGGGAAACTAATGAAAAACTGTTTTTT
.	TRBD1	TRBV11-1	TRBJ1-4	CASSSRAITGGRTNEKLFF	TGTGCCAGCAGCTCCCGGGCCATTACAGGGGGCAGGACTAATGAAAAACTGTTTTTT
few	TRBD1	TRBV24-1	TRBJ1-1	CATSDGTATEAFF	TGTGCCACCAGTGATGGGACAGCCACTGAAGCTTTCTTT
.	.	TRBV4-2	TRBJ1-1	CASSQGAVLANAEAFF	TGTGCCAGCAGCCAAGGGGCGGTTTTGGCTAACGCTGAAGCTTTCTTT
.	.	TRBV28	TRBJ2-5	CASEGLDGETQYF	TGTGCCAGCGAGGGACTGGATGGAGAGACCCAGTACTTC
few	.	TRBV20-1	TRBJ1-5	CGGYGPANQPQHF	TGCGGGGGTTACGGGCCTGCCAATCAGCCCCAGCATTTT
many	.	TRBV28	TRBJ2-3	CASSIQGGGTDTQYF	TGTGCCAGCAGCATTCAGGGAGGAGGCACAGATACGCAGTATTTT
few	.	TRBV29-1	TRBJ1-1	CSALGGLNTEAFF	TGCAGCGCCCTGGGGGGGTTGAACACTGAAGCTTTCTTT
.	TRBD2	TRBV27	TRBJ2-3	CASSPTSAGTDTQYF	TGTGCCAGCAGCCCTACTAGCGCAGGCACAGATACGCAGTATTTT
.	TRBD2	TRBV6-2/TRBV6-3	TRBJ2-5	CASSHRSGLALRESQYF	TGTGCCAGCAGTCACCGATCGGGACTAGCACTAAGAGAGAGCCAGTACTTC
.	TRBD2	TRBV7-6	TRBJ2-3	CASSLALGGGTSTDTQYF	TGTGCCAGCAGCTTAGCGCTTGGCGGGGGTACTAGCACAGATACGCAGTATTTT
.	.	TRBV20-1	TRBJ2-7	CSATLSHRLIYEQYF	TGCAGTGCTACGTTGTCCCACAGGCTCATCTACGAGCAGTACTTC
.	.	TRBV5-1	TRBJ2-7	CASSWDDGTEQYF	TGCGCCAGCAGTTGGGATGATGGGACCGAGCAGTACTTC
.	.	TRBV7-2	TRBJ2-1	CAIRGVRKNEQFF	TGTGCCATCAGAGGGGTTAGAAAGAATGAGCAGTTCTTC
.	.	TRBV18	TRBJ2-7	CASSPDDRFYEQYF	TGTGCCAGCTCACCAGACGACAGATTCTACGAGCAGTACTTC
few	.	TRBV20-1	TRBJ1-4	CSARDQHVKLFF	TGCAGTGCTAGAGATCAGCACGTGAAACTGTTTTTT
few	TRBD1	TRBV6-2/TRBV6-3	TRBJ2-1	CASRDRGRDEQFF	TGTGCCAGCAGGGACAGGGGGCGGGATGAGCAGTTCTTC
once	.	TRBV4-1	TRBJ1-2	CASSQAPGVASGYTF	TGCGCCAGCAGCCAAGCACCGGGGGTGGCGTCTGGCTACACCTTC
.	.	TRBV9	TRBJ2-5	CASSVRQAGGETQYF	TGTGCCAGCAGCGTAAGACAGGCAGGCGGAGAGACCCAGTACTTC
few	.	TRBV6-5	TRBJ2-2	CASRAGDPTGELFF	TGTGCCAGCAGGGCCGGGGACCCCACCGGGGAGCTGTTTTTT
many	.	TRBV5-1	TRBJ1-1	CASSLERIPNTEAFF	TGCGCCAGCAGCTTGGAGCGGATTCCGAACACTGAAGCTTTCTTT
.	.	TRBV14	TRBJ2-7	CASSQVLGAGNEQYF	TGTGCCAGCAGCCAAGTTTTAGGGGCGGGAAACGAGCAGTACTTC
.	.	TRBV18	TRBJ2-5	CASSPRRQETQYF	TGTGCCAGCTCACCACGACGCCAAGAGACCCAGTACTTC
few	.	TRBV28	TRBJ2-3	CASSVPARTDTQYF	TGTGCCAGCAGCGTCCCGGCCCGCACAGATACGCAGTATTTT
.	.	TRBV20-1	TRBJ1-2	CSASWDSGGYTF	TGCAGTGCTAGTTGGGACTCGGGGGGCTACACCTTC
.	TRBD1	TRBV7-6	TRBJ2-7	CASSPADRGSYEQYF	TGTGCCAGCAGCCCGGCGGACAGGGGCTCCTACGAGCAGTACTTC
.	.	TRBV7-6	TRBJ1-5	CASSLEGPPRNQPQHF	TGTGCCAGCAGCTTAGAAGGTCCACCTCGCAATCAGCCCCAGCATTTT
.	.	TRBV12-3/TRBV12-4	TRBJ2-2	CASSLSPPPGELFF	TGTGCCAGCAGTTTAAGTCCCCCTCCCGGGGAGCTGTTTTTT
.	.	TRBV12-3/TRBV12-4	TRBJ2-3	CASIGGGPGTDTQYF	TGTGCCAGCATCGGAGGGGGCCCTGGCACAGATACGCAGTATTTT
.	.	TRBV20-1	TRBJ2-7	CSASQGSSYEQYF	TGCAGTGCCTCCCAGGGGAGCTCCTACGAGCAGTACTTC
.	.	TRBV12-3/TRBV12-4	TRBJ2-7	CASSSMGISSYEQYF	TGTGCCAGCAGCTCCATGGGGATTTCCTCCTACGAGCAGTACTTC
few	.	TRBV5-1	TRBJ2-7	CASSLNGPDNYEQYF	TGCGCCAGCAGCCTTAATGGCCCGGACAACTACGAGCAGTACTTC
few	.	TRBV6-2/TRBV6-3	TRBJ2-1	CASSYPAPYNEQFF	TGTGCCAGCAGTTACCCCGCACCGTACAATGAGCAGTTCTTC
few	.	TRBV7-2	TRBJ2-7	CASSWDLDTYEQYF	TGTGCCAGCAGCTGGGACTTGGATACCTACGAGCAGTACTTC
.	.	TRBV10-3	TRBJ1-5	CAISDQSQPQHF	TGTGCCATCAGTGATCAAAGTCAGCCCCAGCATTTT
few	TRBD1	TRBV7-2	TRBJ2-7	CASTRTGASYEQYF	TGTGCCAGCACACGGACAGGGGCTTCCTACGAGCAGTACTTC
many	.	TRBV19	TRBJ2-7	CASTTGSVGEQYF	TGTGCCAGTACAACAGGTTCTGTGGGCGAGCAGTACTTC